The sequence of this TCR beta chain was determined in a study of OX40 agonist ivuxolimab in advanced cancers. Context from the whole study: Ivuxolimab was an agonistic, fully human IgG2 monoclonal antibody directed against OX40 (CD134), a costimulatory receptor. Partial responses occurred in three dose-escalation patients: two with cutaneous melanoma and one with hepatocellular carcinoma. The dose-escalation cohort was 82.7% male with a mean age of roughly 60 years, ranging from roughly 20 to 80. Patients were allowed to have had prior anti-PD-1, anti-PD-L1 or anti-CTLA-4 therapy, and roughly two fifths of the dose-escalation patients had been treated with checkpoint inhibitors. The purpose of peripheral TCRbeta sequencing was to test whether ivuxolimab changed TCR sequence diversity and led to clonal T-cell expansion. Of the approximately 50 dose-escalation patients, hepatocellular carcinoma was present in roughly 19, melanoma in approximately 15, renal cell carcinoma in 9 and head and neck cancer in 9. Intravenous ivuxolimab was administered to patients every 2 weeks at six dose levels: 0.01, 0.1, 0.3, 1.5, 3 and 10 mg/kg. The paper covers the monotherapy dose-escalation part of the phase I ivuxolimab trial, which included N ≈ 57 patients. The research as a whole found: In the 0.1-3.0 mg/kg groups, partial responders had among the lowest normalized peripheral clonal expansion, particularly in CD8+ T cells. Low levels of normalized T-cell clonal expansion were also seen in some patients who did not respond. After ivuxolimab, CD8+ T cells had more expanded clones than CD4+ T cells on average. The antigen specificity of the clonally expanded peripheral T cells was not determined. At doses of 0.1 to 3.0 mg/kg, clonal expansion of both CD4+ and CD8+ blood T cells was observed from baseline to week 6.

The germline V gene gives CDR1 as SGHTA and CDR2 as FQGNSA. Measured from the cysteine to the phenylalanine, the CDR3 is 16 residues long. Left in the record is the CDR3 DNA by itself, 48 bases read in frame from the first base. V is cut back by 2 bases and J by 3 bases, with 7 bases in the junction unmatched. The trial excluded patients who had a history of autoimmune disease or who were on systemic immunosuppression. Peripheral blood for TCR sequencing was collected from all dose cohorts at baseline, on cycle 4 day 1, and on cycle 7 day 1. The samples were taken from a phase I, first-in-human, multicenter, open-label dose-escalation trial of ivuxolimab. Adults with locally advanced or metastatic melanoma, renal cell carcinoma, hepatocellular carcinoma or head and neck squamous cell carcinoma were enrolled in the trial. Before TCR sequencing, CD4+ and CD8+ T cells were separately sorted from peripheral blood.

Genomic DNA was extracted from sorted cells for sequencing of the TCRbeta CDR3 region. The immunoSEQ Assay was used for sequencing of TCRbeta CDR3 regions. The table was pulled from immuneACCESS by TCRdb, which kept in-frame rearrangements only. Such tables lose some clones; where checked, under half of the loss comes from unresolved V genes, and the rest has no known cause. The sample records about 72,000 clones, 80% to 90% of which are singletons. Roughly 0.94% of the sample is taken by the ten largest. Notes on this clone: Its cognate antigen has yet to be identified. No base quality information exists; no much larger clone differs at one position.

Sequencing used CD4+ or CD8+ T cells sorted from blood, obtained in a trial of the OX40 agonist ivuxolimab. The chain is made from TRBV7-2 and TRBJ2-3, with 8 bases in between that match TRBD2. This clonotype was obtained from an adult with an advanced solid tumor such as melanoma, head and neck, liver or kidney cancer. The DNA sequence is TGTGCCAGCAGCTTATTAGGTAGCGGGGTGACAGATACGCAGTATTTT. Its translation reads: CASSLLGSGVTDTQYF.